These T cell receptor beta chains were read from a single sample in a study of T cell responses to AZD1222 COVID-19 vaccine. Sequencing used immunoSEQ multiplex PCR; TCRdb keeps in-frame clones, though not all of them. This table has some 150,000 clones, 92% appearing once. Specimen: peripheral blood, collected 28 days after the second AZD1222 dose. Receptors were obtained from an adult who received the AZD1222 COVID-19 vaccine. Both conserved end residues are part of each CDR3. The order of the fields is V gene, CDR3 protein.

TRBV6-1 CASSEWASLRSEQFF
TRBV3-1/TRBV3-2 CASSPYGGTGVGNTIYF
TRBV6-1 CASSDGRERGYGYTF
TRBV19 CASSPTGVHEQYF
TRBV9 CASGPGPTYEQYF
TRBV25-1 CASIGLSGNTIYF
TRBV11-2 CASSFRDHNSPLHF
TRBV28 CASSPPGGWLAGVNEQFF
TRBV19 CASSIVYSNQPQHF
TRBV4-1 CASSQVTGTGRGETQYF
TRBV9 CASSPSRTLNTEAFF
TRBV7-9 CASSRRGGLANYGYTF
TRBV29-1 CSVEFSGETQYF
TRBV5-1 CASSLWGGYGYTF
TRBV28 CASSFGGTSGYEQYF
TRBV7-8 CASSQGGVRQPQHF
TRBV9 CASSVGLAAEQFF
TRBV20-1 CSASPPVGTSGRETQYF
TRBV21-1 CASSYREPNSNQPQHF
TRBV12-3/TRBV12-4 CASSDRDEQPQHF
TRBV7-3 CASSLSGADTQYF
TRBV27 CASSLLAGFNEQFF
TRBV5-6 CASTPGTGGLHTQYF
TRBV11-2 CASSLDREFQPQHF
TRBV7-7 CASSLGDYNEQFF
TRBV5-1 CASSALLAGVQSEQFF
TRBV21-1 CASSIGGTGSAYEQYF
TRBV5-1 CASSLNGQGSTDTQYF
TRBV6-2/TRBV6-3 CASSYEAGIDQPQHF
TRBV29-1 CSTRRDAGIEKLFF
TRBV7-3 CASSLIDGEAFF
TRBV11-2 CATRRLGGRSGNEQFF
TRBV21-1 CASRGLAGNTGELFF
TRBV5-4 CASSLSGGGVYGYTF
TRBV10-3 CAISESYRAAGNTEAFF
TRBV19 CASSMSGGRGPGTDTQYF